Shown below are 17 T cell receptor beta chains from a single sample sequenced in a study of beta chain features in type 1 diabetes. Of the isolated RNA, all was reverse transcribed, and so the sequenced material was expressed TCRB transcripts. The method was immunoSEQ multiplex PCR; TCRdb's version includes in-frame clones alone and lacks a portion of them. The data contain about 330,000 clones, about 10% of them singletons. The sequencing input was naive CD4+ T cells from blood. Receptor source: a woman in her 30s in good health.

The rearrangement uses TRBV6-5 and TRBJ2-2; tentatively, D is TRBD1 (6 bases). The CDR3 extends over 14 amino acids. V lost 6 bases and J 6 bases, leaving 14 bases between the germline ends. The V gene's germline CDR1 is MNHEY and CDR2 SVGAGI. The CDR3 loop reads CASREQGRAGELFF. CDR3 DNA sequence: TGTGCCAGCAGAGAACAGGGAAGGGCCGGGGAGCTGTTTTTT.

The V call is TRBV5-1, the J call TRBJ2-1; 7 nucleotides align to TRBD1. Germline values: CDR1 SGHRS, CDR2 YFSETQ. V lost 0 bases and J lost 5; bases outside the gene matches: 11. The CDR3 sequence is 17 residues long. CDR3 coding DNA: TGCGCCAGCAGCTTGGAACGGGACAGTTGGGCGAACAATGAGCAGTTCTTC. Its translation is CASSLERDSWANNEQFF. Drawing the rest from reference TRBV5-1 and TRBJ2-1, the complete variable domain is KAGVTQTPRYLIKTRGQQVTLSCSPISGHRSVSWYQQTPGQGLQFLFEYFSETQRNKGNFPGRFSGRQFSNSRSEMNVSTLELGDSALYLCASSLERDSWANNEQFFGPGTRLTVL.

The CDR3 region is CASSAREATGELFF. CDR3 nucleotides: TGCGCCAGCAGCGCCAGGGAGGCCACCGGGGAGCTGTTTTTT. V usage is TRBV5-1 and J usage is TRBJ2-2, with TRBD2 as a possible D gene (6 bases). Trimming removed 4 bases at V and 4 bases at J, with 11 bases between. The CDR3 is 14 residues long. CDR1 is SGHRS and CDR2 is YFSETQ in the germline V gene.

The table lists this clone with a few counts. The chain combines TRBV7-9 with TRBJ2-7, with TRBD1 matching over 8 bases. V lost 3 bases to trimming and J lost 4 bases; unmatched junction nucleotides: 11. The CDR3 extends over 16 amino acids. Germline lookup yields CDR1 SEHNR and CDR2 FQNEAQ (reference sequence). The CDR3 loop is CASSFDGDRSEYEQYF. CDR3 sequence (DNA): TGTGCCAGCAGCTTTGACGGGGACAGGTCGGAATACGAGCAGTACTTC.

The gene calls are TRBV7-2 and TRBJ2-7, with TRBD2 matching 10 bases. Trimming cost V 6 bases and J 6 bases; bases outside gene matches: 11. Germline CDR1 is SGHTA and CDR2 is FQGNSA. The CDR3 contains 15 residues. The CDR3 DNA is TGTGCCAGCAGTCCTGGGGGGCTAGCGGGAGTCGAGCAGTACTTC. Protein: CASSPGGLAGVEQYF.

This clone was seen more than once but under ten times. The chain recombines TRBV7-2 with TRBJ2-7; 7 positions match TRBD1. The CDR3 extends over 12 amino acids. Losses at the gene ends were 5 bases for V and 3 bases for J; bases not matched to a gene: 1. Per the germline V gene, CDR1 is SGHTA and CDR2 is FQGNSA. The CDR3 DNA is TGTGCCAGCAGCCGACAGGGCTACGAGCAGTACTTC. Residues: CASSRQGYEQYF.

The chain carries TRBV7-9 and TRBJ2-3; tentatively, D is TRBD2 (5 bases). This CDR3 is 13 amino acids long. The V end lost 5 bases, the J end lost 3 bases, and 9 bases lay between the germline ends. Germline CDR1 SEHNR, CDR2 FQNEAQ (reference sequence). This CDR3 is CASSKRTTDTQYF. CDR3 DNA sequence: TGTGCCAGCAGCAAACGGACTACAGATACGCAGTATTTT.

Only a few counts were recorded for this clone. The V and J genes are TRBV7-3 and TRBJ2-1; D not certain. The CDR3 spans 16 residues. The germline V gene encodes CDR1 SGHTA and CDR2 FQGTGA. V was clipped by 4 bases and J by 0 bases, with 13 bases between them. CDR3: CASSSVVVSSYNEQFF. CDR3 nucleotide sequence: TGTGCCAGCAGCTCCGTGGTAGTTAGCTCCTACAATGAGCAGTTCTTC.

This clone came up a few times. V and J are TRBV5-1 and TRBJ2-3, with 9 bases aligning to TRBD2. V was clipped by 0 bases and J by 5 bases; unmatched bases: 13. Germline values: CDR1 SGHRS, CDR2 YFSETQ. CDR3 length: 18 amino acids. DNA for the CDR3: TGCGCCAGCAGCTTGGAGGCTAGCGGGACCCTTTGGGGAGATACGCAGTATTTT. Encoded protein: CASSLEASGTLWGDTQYF.

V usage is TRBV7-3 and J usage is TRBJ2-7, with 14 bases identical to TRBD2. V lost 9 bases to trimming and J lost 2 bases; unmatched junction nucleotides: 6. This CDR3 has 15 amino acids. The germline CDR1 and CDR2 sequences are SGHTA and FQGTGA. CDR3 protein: CASSGGLAGAYEQYF. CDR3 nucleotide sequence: TGTGCCAGTTCGGGGGGACTAGCGGGGGCCTACGAGCAGTACTTC.

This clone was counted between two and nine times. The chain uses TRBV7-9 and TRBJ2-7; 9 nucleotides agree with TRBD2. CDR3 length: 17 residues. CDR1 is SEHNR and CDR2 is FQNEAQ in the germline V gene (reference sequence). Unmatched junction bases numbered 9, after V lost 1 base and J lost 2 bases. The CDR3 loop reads CASSLVGSGRTTYEQYF. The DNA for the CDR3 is TGTGCCAGCAGCTTAGTCGGTAGCGGGAGAACCACCTACGAGCAGTACTTC.

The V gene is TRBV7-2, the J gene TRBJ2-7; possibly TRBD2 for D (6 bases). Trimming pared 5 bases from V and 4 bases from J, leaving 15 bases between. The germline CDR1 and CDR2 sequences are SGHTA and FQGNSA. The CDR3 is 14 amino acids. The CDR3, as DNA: TGTGCCAGCAGCGTCCCGGGACTGGGGTACGAGCAGTACTTC. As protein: CASSVPGLGYEQYF.

The DNA of the CDR3 is TGTGCCAGCAGCCCCAGAGGGGGCGCCGGTCAGCCCCAGCATTTT. This codes for CASSPRGGAGQPQHF. The rearrangement links TRBV7-9 to TRBJ1-5; TRBD1 matches at 7 bases. Germline CDR1 SEHNR, CDR2 FQNEAQ (reference sequence). V lost 5 bases and J lost 6; bases outside the gene matches: 10. This CDR3 has 15 residues. The variable domain in full, with the rest retrieved from reference TRBV7-9 and TRBJ1-5, is DTGVSQNPRHKITKRGQNVTFRCDPISEHNRLYWYRQTLGQGPEFLTYFQNEAQLEKSRLLSDRFSAERPKGSFSTLEIQRTEQGDSAMYLCASSPRGGAGQPQHFGDGTRLSIL.

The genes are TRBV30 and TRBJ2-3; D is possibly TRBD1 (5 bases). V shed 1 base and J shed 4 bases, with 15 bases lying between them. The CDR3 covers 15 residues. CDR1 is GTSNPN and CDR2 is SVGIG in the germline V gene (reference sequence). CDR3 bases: TGTGCCTGGAGTGCGGGCCCAGGGTCTGCAGATACGCAGTATTTT. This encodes CAWSAGPGSADTQYF.

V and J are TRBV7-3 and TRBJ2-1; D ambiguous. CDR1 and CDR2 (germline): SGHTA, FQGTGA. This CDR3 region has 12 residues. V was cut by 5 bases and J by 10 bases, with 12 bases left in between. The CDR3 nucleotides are TGTGCCAGCAGCGCCTACTCCTACGAGCAGTTCTTC. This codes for CASSAYSYEQFF.

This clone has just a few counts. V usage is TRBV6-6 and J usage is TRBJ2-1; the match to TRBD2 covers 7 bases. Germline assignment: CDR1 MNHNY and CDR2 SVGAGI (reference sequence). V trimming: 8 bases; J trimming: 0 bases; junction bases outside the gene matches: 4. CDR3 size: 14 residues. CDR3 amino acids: CASARTSSYNEQFF. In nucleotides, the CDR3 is TGTGCCAGCGCCCGGACTAGCTCCTACAATGAGCAGTTCTTC.

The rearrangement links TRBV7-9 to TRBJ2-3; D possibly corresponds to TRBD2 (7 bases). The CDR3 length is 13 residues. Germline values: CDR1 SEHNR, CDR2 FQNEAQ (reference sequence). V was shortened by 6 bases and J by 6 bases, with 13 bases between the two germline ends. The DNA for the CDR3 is TGTGCCAGCAGGATAGAGGGGGGGGATACGCAGTATTTT. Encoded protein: CASRIEGGDTQYF.